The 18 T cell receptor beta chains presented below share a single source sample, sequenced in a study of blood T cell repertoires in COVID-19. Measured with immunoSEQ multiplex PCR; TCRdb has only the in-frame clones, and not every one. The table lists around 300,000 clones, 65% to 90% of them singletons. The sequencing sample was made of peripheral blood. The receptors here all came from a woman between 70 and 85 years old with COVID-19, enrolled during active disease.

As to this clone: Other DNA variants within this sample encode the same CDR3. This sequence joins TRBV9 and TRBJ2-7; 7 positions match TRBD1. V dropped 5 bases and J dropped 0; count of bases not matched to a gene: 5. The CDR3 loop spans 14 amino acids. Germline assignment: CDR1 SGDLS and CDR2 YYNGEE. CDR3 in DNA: TGTGCCAGCAGTCCGGGGACAGCCTCCTACGAGCAGTACTTC. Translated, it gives CASSPGTASYEQYF.

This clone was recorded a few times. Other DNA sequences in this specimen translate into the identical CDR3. The CDR3 DNA reads TGTGCCAGCAGTGACAGGGAGGGAGAAAAACTGTTTTTT. Its protein is CASSDREGEKLFF. V is TRBV6-4 and J is TRBJ1-4, with unresolved D. The germline V gene encodes CDR1 MRHNA and CDR2 SNTAGT. Between the trimmed V and J ends, which lost 2 bases and 8 bases, there was a span of 9 bases. The CDR3 has 13 amino acids.

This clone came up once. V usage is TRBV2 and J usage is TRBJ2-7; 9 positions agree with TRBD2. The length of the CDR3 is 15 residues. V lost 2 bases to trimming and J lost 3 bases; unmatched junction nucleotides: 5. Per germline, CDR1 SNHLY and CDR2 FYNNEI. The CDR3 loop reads CASSESSGGIYEQYF. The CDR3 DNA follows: TGTGCCAGCAGTGAATCAAGCGGGGGGATCTACGAGCAGTACTTC.

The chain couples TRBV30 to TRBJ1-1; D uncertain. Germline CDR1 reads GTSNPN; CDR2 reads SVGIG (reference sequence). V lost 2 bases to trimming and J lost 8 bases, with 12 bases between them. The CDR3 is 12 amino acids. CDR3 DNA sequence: TGTGCCTGGAGTAGCACCGGGTCAGAAGCTTTCTTT. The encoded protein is CAWSSTGSEAFF.

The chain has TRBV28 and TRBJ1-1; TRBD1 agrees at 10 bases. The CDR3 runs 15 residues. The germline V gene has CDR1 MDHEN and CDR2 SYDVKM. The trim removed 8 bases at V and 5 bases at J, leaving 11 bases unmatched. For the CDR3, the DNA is TGTGCCAGCGGAAAGACAGGGGGCAGGTGGACTGAAGCTTTCTTT. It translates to CASGKTGGRWTEAFF.

The DNA of the CDR3 is TGTGCCAGCAGTTACTGGGGCGGGACTAGAGTTTACGAGCAGTACTTC. It translates to CASSYWGGTRVYEQYF. The chain is built from TRBV6-5 and TRBJ2-7; TRBD2 agrees at 8 bases. Germline lookup yields CDR1 MNHEY and CDR2 SVGAGI. The CDR3 totals 16 residues. Losses at the gene ends were 1 base for V and 4 bases for J; bases not matched to a gene: 9.

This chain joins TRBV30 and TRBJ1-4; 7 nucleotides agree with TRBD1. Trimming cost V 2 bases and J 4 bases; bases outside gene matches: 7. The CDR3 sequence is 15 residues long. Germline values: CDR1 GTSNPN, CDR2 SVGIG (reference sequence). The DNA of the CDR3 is TGTGCCTGGAGTACATGGGACAGTTTTAATGAAAAACTGTTTTTT. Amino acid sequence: CAWSTWDSFNEKLFF.

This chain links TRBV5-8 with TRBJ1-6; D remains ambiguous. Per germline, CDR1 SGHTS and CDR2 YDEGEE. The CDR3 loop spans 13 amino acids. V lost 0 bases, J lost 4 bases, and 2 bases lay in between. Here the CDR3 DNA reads TGTGCCAGCAGCTTGGTATATAATTCACCCCTCCACTTT. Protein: CASSLVYNSPLHF.

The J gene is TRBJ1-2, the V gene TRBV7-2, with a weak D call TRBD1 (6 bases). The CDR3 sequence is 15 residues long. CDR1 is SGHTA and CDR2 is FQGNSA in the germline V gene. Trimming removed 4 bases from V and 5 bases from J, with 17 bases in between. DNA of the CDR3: TGTGCCAGCAGCTCCCCCCCCCTAGGGGGATATGGCTACACCTTC. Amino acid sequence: CASSSPPLGGYGYTF.

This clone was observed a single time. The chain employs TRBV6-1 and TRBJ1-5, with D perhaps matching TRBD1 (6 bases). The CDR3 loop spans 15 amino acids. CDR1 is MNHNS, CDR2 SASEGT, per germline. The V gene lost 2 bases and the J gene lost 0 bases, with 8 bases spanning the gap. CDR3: CASSEPGDSNQPQHF. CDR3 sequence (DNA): TGTGCCAGCAGTGAACCAGGGGATAGCAATCAGCCCCAGCATTTT.

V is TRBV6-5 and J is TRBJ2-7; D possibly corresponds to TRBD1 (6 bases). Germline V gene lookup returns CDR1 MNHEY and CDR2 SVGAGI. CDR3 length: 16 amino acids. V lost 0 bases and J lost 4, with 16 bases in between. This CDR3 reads CASSYSRQAPWYEQYF. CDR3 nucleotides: TGTGCCAGCAGTTACTCCCGACAGGCCCCGTGGTACGAGCAGTACTTC.

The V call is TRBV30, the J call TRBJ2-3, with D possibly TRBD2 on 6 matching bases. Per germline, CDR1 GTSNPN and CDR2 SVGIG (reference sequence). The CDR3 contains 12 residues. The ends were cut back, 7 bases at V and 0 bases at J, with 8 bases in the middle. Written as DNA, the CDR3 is TGTGCCTTGGGACTGAGCACAGATACGCAGTATTTT. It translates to CALGLSTDTQYF.

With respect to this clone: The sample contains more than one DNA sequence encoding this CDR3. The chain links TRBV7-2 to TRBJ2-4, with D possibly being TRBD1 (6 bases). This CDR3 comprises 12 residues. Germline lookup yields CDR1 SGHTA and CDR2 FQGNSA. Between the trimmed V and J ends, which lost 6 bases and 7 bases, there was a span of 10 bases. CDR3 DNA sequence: TGTGCCAGCAGTCCGGACAGCAACATTCAGTACTTC. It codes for CASSPDSNIQYF. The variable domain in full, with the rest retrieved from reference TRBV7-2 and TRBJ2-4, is GAGVSQSPSNKVTEKGKDVELRCDPISGHTALYWYRQSLGQGLEFLIYFQGNSAPDKSGLPSDRFSAERTGGSVSTLTIQRTQQEDSAVYLCASSPDSNIQYFGAGTRLSVL.

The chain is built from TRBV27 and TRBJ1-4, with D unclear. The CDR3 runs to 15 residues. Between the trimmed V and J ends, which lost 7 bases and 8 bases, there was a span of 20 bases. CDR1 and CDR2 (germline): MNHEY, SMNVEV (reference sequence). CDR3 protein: CASKLGEREEEKLFF. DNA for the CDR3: TGTGCCAGCAAGTTGGGCGAAAGGGAGGAGGAAAAACTGTTTTTT.

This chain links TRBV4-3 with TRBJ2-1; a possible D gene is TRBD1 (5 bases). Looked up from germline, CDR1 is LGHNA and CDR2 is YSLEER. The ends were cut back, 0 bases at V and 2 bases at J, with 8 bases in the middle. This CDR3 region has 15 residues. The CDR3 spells CASSQDRDPYNEQFF. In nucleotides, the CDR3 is TGCGCCAGCAGCCAAGACAGGGATCCCTACAATGAGCAGTTCTTC.

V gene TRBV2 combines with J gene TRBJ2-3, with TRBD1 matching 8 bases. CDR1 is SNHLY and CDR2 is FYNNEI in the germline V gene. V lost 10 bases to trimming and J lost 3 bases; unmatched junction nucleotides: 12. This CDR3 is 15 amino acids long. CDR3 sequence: CATVGQGGWTDTQYF. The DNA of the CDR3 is TGTGCCACCGTTGGACAGGGCGGTTGGACAGATACGCAGTATTTT.

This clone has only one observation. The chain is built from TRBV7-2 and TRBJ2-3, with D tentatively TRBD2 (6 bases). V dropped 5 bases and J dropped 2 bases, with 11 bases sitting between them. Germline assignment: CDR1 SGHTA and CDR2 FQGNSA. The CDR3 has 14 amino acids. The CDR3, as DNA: TGTGCCAGCAGCCTCCGGGACTTCACAGATACGCAGTATTTT. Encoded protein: CASSLRDFTDTQYF. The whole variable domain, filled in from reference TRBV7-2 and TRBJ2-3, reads GAGVSQSPSNKVTEKGKDVELRCDPISGHTALYWYRQSLGQGLEFLIYFQGNSAPDKSGLPSDRFSAERTGGSVSTLTIQRTQQEDSAVYLCASSLRDFTDTQYFGPGTRLTVL.

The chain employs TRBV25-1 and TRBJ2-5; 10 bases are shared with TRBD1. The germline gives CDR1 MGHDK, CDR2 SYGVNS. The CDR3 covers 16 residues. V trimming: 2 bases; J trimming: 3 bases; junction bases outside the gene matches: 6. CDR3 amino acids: CASSEVGGQGKETQYF. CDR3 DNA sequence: TGTGCCAGCAGTGAAGTGGGGGGACAGGGGAAAGAGACCCAGTACTTC.